This T cell receptor (beta chain) was identified during a study of OX40 agonist ivuxolimab in advanced cancers. About the study: Dose-escalation subjects each had hepatocellular carcinoma, melanoma, renal cell or head and neck cancer.

If patients had autoimmune disease history or systemic immunosuppression, they were excluded. Trimming stripped 5 bases from V and 2 bases from J, with 2 bases between. The CDR3 is made up of 11 amino acids. Germline V CDR1 and CDR2: MNHEY, SMNVEV (reference sequence). This clone was recorded only once. Using immunoSEQ multiplex PCR, the repertoire was profiled, and TCRdb retains in-frame clones only, with some absent. The sample holds around 30,000 clones, about 81% seen once. The J gene is TRBJ2-3, the V gene TRBV27, with D hard to call. The sequencing here drew on CD4+ or CD8+ T cells sorted from blood, taken in a trial of the OX40 agonist ivuxolimab. The sequence came from an adult with an advanced solid tumor such as melanoma, head and neck, liver or kidney cancer. CDR3 nucleotide sequence: TGTGCCAGCAGTATCACAGATACGCAGTATTTT. Protein: CASSITDTQYF.